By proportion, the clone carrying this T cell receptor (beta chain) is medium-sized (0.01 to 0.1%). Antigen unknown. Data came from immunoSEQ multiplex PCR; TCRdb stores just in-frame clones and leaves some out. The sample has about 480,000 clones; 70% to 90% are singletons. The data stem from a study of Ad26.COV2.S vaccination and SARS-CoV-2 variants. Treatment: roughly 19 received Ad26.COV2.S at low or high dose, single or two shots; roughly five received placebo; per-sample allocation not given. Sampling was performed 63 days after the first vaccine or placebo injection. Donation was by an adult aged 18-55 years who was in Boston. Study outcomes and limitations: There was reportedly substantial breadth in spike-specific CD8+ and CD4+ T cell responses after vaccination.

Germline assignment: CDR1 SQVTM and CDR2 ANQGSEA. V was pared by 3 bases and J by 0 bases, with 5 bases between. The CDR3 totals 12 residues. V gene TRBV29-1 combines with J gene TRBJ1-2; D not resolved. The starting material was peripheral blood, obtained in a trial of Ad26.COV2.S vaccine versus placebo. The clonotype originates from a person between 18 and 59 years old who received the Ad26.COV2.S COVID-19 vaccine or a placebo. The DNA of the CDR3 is TGCAGCGTTGAGGGCTCTAACTATGGCTACACCTTC. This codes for CSVEGSNYGYTF. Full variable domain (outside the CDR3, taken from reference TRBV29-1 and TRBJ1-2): SAVISQKPSRDICQRGTSLTIQCQVDSQVTMMFWYRQQPGQSLTLIATANQGSEATYESGFVIDKFPISRPNLTFSTLTVSNMSPEDSSIYLCSVEGSNYGYTFGSGTRLTVV.